This T cell receptor beta chain derives from a study of pediatric ulcerative colitis. In germline, CDR1 is MNHEY, CDR2 SVGAGI. V was shortened by 6 bases and J by 4 bases, with 7 bases between the two germline ends. The CDR3 sequence is 12 residues long. General study points: Ulcerative colitis patients shared more blood-rectal clones than controls. A couple of rectal CDR3 clonotypes occurred in all ulcerative colitis patients.

Sequenced by immunoSEQ multiplex PCR; TCRdb stores in-frame clones only, minus some. The data show around 34,000 clones, about 81% seen once. A single count supports this clone. Its target is unknown. One to two pinch biopsies were taken from the rectum during colonoscopy. This clonotype was sampled from a boy between 5 and 17 years old with mild ulcerative colitis. Input material: gut tissue. This rearrangement joins TRBV6-5 to TRBJ1-3; D is unresolved. The CDR3: CASRTQGNTIYF. In DNA form, the CDR3 reads TGTGCCAGCAGGACCCAGGGAAACACCATATATTTT.